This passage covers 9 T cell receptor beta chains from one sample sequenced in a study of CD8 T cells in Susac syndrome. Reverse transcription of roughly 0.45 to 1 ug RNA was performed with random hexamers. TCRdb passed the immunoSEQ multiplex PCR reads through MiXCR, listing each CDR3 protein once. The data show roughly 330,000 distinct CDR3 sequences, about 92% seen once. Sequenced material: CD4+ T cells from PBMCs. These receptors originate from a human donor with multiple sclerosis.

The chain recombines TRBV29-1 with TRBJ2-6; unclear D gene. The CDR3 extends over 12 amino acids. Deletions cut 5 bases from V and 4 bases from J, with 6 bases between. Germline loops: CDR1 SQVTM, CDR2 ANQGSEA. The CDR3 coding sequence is TGCAGCGTTAAGTCCGGGGCCAACGTCCTGACTTTC. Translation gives CSVKSGANVLTF.

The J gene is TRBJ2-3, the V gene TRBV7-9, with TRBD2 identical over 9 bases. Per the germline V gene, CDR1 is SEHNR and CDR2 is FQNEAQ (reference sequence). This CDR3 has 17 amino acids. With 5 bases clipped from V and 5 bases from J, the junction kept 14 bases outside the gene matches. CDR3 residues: CASSPTLWGLAKDTQYF. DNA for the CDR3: TGTGCCAGCAGCCCAACGTTGTGGGGACTAGCAAAAGATACGCAGTATTTT.

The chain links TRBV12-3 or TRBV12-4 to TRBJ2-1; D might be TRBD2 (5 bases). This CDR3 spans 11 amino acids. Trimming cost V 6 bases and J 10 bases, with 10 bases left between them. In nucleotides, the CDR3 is TGTGCCAGCAGCCCATCGGGGGAGCAGTTCTTC. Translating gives CASSPSGEQFF.

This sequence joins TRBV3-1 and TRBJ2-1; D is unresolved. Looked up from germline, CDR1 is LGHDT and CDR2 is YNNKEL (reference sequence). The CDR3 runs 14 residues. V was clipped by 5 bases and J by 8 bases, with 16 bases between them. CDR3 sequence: CASSYVLQADEQFF. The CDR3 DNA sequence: TGTGCCAGCAGCTACGTTTTGCAGGCCGATGAGCAGTTCTTC.

The CDR3 loop reads CASSFPRRGRIEAFF. The CDR3 coding sequence is TGTGCCAGCAGCTTTCCCCGAAGGGGGCGTATTGAAGCTTTCTTT. The chain joins TRBV7-9 to TRBJ1-1; TRBD1 agrees at 7 bases. CDR3 length equals 15 residues. Germline V gives CDR1 SEHNR, CDR2 FQNEAQ (reference sequence). Trimming removed 3 bases from V and 7 bases from J; junction bases left unmatched: 11.

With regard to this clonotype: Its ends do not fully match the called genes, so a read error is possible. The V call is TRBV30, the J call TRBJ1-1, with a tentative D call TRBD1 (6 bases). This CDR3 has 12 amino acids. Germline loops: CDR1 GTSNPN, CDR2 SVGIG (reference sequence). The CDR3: CARSQGWTEAFF. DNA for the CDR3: TGTGCCCGGAGTCAGGGGTGGACTGAAGCTTTCTTT.

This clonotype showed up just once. CDR3 protein: CASSPGTGDSGNTIYF. In DNA, the CDR3 is TGCGCCAGCAGTCCCGGGACAGGCGACTCTGGAAACACCATATATTTT. The chain is built from TRBV5-1 and TRBJ1-3, with 8 bases identical to TRBD1. The CDR3 covers 16 residues. CDR1 and CDR2 from the germline V gene are SGHRS and YFSETQ. V shed 5 bases and J 0 bases; nucleotides not matched to a gene: 7.

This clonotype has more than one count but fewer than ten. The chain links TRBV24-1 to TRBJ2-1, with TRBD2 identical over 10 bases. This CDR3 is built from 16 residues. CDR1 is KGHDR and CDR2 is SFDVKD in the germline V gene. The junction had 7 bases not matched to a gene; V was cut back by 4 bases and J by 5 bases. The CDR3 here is CATSDPRTSGHNEQFF. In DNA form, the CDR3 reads TGTGCCACCAGTGACCCTCGGACTAGCGGCCACAATGAGCAGTTCTTC.

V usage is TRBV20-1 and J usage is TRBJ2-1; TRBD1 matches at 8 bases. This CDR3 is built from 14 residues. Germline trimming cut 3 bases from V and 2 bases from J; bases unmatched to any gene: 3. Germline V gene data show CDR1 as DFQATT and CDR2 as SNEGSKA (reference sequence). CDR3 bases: TGCAGTGCTAGCGGGGGACAGGCCTACAATGAGCAGTTCTTC. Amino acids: CSASGGQAYNEQFF.